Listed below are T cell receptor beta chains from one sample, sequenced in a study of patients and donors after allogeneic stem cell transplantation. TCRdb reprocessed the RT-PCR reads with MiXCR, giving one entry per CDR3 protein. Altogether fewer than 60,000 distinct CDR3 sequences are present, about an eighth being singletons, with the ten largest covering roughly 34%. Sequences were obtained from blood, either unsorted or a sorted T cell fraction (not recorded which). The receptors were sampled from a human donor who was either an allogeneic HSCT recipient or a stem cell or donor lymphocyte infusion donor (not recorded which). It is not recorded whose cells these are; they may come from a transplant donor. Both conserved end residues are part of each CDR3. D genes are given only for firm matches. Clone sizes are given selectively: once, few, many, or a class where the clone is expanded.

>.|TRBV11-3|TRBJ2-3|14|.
CASKPGPSTDTQYF
TGTGCCAGCAAACCGGGGCCGAGCACAGATACGCAGTATTTT
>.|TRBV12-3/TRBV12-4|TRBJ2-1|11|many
CASSTQLRQFF
TGTGCCAGCAGTACTCAGTTACGGCAGTTCTTC
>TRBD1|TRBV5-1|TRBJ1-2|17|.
CASSLGADRGHGYGYTF
TGCGCCAGCAGCTTGGGAGCGGACAGGGGGCACGGCTATGGCTACACCTTC
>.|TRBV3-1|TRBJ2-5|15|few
CASRPTLGSQETQYF
TGTGCCAGCAGGCCCACATTGGGTAGTCAAGAGACCCAGTACTTC
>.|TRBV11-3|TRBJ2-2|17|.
CASSLEAARTLTGELFF
TGTGCCAGCAGCTTAGAGGCGGCCAGGACTCTCACCGGGGAGCTGTTTTTT
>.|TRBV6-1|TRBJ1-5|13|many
CASSWSGAGPQHF
TGTGCCAGCAGTTGGTCAGGGGCAGGGCCCCAGCATTTT
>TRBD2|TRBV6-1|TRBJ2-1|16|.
CASRRGLASSYNEQFF
TGTGCCAGCAGACGCGGACTAGCGAGCTCCTACAATGAGCAGTTCTTC
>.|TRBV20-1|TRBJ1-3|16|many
CSARVGDGSSGNTIYF
TGCAGTGCTAGAGTTGGGGACGGGAGCTCTGGAAACACCATATATTTT
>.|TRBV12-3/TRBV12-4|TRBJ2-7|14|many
CASSLPGTTYEQYF
TGTGCCAGCAGTCTCCCCGGGACAACCTACGAGCAGTACTTC
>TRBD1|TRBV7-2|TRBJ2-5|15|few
CASSNGGQAQETQYF
TGTGCCAGCAGCAATGGAGGACAGGCACAAGAGACCCAGTACTTC
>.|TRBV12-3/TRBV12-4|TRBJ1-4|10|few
CASGTEKLFF
TGTGCCAGCGGAACTGAAAAACTGTTTTTT
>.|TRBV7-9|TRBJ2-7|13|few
CASSLGRADEQYF
TGTGCCAGCAGCTTAGGCAGGGCCGACGAGCAGTACTTC
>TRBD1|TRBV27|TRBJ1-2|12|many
CASSTGDYGYTF
TGTGCCAGCAGCACAGGGGACTATGGCTACACCTTC
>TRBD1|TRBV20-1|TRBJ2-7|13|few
CSAAGQGAGEQYF
TGCAGTGCGGCGGGACAGGGAGCGGGCGAGCAGTACTTC
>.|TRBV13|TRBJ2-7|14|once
CASSLGPILYEQYF
TGTGCCAGCAGCTTAGGGCCCATACTCTACGAGCAGTACTTC
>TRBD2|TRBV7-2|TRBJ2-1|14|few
CASSLLAGGNEQFF
TGTGCCAGCAGCTTACTAGCGGGAGGCAATGAGCAGTTCTTC
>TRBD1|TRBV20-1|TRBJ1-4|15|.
CSARDETGGNEKLFF
TGCAGTGCTAGAGACGAGACAGGGGGTAATGAAAAACTGTTTTTT